The 5 T cell receptor beta chains presented below share a single source sample, sequenced in a study of blood T cell repertoires in COVID-19. TCRdb's copy holds only in-frame clones and misses some; the assay was immunoSEQ multiplex PCR. The table lists 70,000 or so clones, about 85% of them singletons. Input material: peripheral blood. The receptor set was obtained from a man between 45 and 60 years old with COVID-19, enrolled during active disease.

This chain joins TRBV4-2 and TRBJ2-1, with 8 nucleotides matching TRBD2. CDR1 is LGHNA, CDR2 YNFKEQ, per germline. CDR3 size: 15 residues. The trim removed 4 bases at V and 3 bases at J, leaving 5 bases unmatched. The CDR3 sequence is CASSPLAGFYNEQFF. The CDR3 coding sequence is TGTGCCAGCAGCCCCTTAGCGGGGTTCTACAATGAGCAGTTCTTC.

The rearrangement links TRBV9 to TRBJ2-7; possible D gene TRBD2, 7 bases. CDR3 length: 17 amino acids. Per germline, CDR1 SGDLS and CDR2 YYNGEE. Trimming removed 4 bases from V and 3 bases from J, with 23 bases in between. The CDR3 region has the DNA TGTGCCAGCAGCCCAACCGAGGGGGGGGCCAGATACTACGAGCAGTACTTC. Translated: CASSPTEGGARYYEQYF. Based on the CDR3 plus reference TRBV9 and TRBJ2-7, the full variable domain is DSGVTQTPKHLITATGQRVTLRCSPRSGDLSVYWYQQSLDQGLQFLIQYYNGEERAKGNILERFSAQQFPDLHSELNLSSLELGDSALYFCASSPTEGGARYYEQYFGPGTRLTVT.

CDR3 residues: CASSESVQSLFF. The CDR3 DNA sequence: TGTGCCAGCAGTGAATCGGTCCAATCGCTGTTCTTC. V usage is TRBV25-1 and J usage is TRBJ2-1; D gene ambiguous. Trimming removed 1 base at V and 15 bases at J, with 13 bases between. Germline lookup yields CDR1 MGHDK and CDR2 SYGVNS. This CDR3 comprises 12 residues.

The CDR3 region is CASLTPGETEAFF. For the CDR3, the DNA is TGTGCCTCCCTCACCCCAGGGGAGACTGAAGCTTTCTTT. The rearrangement uses TRBV30 and TRBJ1-1, with a possible D match to TRBD1 (6 bases). Trimming shortened V by 7 bases and J by 5 bases, and 17 bases separated the two germline ends. The CDR3 sequence is 13 residues long. Germline CDR1 is GTSNPN and CDR2 is SVGIG (reference sequence). The full variable domain, in which reference TRBV30 and TRBJ1-1 provide the parts outside the CDR3, is SQTIHQWPATLVQPVGSPLSLECTVEGTSNPNLYWYRQAAGRGLQLLFYSVGIGQISSEVPQNLSASRPQDRQFILSSKKLLLSDSGFYLCASLTPGETEAFFGQGTRLTVV.

The chain employs TRBV30 and TRBJ1-2, with D possibly TRBD1 on 5 matching bases. The CDR3 covers 15 residues. Germline CDR1 and CDR2: GTSNPN and SVGIG (reference sequence). V was clipped by 3 bases and J by 5 bases, with 19 bases between them. CDR3 bases: TGTGCCTGGAGCGCCCGGGACTCTGGAAATTATGGCTACACCTTC. This gives the protein CAWSARDSGNYGYTF.